The clone carrying this TCR beta chain has only one observation. The data stem from a study of control samples from healthy donors and cancer patients. Generated by immunoSEQ multiplex PCR, the TCRdb table keeps only in-frame clones and is missing some. The table shows approximately 44,000 clones, with over 65% occurring only once. The receptor was isolated from a male donor with melanoma. Sequenced sample: formalin-fixed, paraffin-embedded tissue.

The CDR3 reads CASSQVGRGRDNEQFF. The CDR3 DNA reads as TGTGCCAGCAGCCAAGTGGGGAGGGGCAGAGACAATGAGCAGTTCTTC. The V call is TRBV4-2, the J call TRBJ2-1, with 7 bases fitting TRBD2. Trimming cost V 1 base and J 5 bases; bases outside gene matches: 8. Germline assignment: CDR1 LGHNA and CDR2 YNFKEQ. The CDR3 totals 16 residues.